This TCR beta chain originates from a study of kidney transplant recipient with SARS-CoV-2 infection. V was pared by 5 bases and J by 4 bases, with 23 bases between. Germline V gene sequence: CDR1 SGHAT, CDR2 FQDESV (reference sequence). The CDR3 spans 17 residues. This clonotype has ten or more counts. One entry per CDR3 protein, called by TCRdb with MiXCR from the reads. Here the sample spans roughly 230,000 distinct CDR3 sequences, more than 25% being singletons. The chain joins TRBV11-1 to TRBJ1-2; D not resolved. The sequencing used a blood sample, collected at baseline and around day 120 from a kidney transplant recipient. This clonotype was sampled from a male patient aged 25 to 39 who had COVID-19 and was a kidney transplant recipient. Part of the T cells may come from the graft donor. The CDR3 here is CASSEWHKAGKTYGYTF. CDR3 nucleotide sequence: TGTGCCAGCAGCGAGTGGCATAAGGCTGGAAAGACCTATGGCTACACCTTC.